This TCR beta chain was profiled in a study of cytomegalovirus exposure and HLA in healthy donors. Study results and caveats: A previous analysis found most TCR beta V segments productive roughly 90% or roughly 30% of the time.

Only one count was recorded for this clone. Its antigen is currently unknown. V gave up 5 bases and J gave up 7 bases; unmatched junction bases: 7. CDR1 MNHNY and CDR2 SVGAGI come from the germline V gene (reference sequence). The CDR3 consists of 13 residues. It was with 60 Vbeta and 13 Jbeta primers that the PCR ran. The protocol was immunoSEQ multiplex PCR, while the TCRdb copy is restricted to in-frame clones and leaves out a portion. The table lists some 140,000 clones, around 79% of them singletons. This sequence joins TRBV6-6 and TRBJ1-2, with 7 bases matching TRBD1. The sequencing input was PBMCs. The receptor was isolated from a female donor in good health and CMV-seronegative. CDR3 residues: CASSRQGYGGYTF. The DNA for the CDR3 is TGTGCCAGCAGTCGACAGGGATATGGTGGCTACACCTTC.